A selection of T cell receptor beta chains follows, all from one sample in a study of CD8 T cells in Susac syndrome. TCRdb re-analysed the immunoSEQ multiplex PCR reads in MiXCR, keeping a single row per CDR3 protein. Among about 29,000 distinct CDR3 sequences listed, 94% were seen once. The sample comprised CD8+ T cells from PBMCs. These receptors originate from a human donor in good health. The CDR3 runs from the conserved cysteine through the conserved F or W. The order of the fields is V gene, clone size, CDR3 protein. Some rows have no size entry. The others give once, few or many, or a class for an expanded clone.

v_call: TRBV5-1; clone_size: .; cdr3_aa: CASSYGQTTDTQYF
v_call: TRBV6-2/TRBV6-3; clone_size: .; cdr3_aa: CASTRHLTTSSGYTF
v_call: TRBV9; clone_size: .; cdr3_aa: CASSPTGFTKNIQYF
v_call: TRBV5-4; clone_size: .; cdr3_aa: CASSSQNYEQYF
v_call: TRBV29-1; clone_size: .; cdr3_aa: CSVGQAPYEQYF
v_call: TRBV24-1; clone_size: once; cdr3_aa: CATSASGGNEQYF
v_call: TRBV4-3; clone_size: .; cdr3_aa: CASSQDKGHRDTQYF
v_call: TRBV9; clone_size: .; cdr3_aa: CASSAETQETQYF
v_call: TRBV20-1; clone_size: .; cdr3_aa: CSARDGDRSPYEQYF
v_call: TRBV11-2; clone_size: .; cdr3_aa: CASSFRTVPTAPKSNTEAFF
v_call: TRBV10-3; clone_size: .; cdr3_aa: CAISESGTGEYGYTF
v_call: TRBV27; clone_size: .; cdr3_aa: CASRGTGREVYEQYF
v_call: TRBV11-2; clone_size: .; cdr3_aa: CASSLKGGAGRNEQYF
v_call: TRBV11-2; clone_size: once; cdr3_aa: CASSLDLEAFF
v_call: TRBV25-1; clone_size: .; cdr3_aa: CASSPPIGPTDTQYF
v_call: TRBV12-3/TRBV12-4; clone_size: once; cdr3_aa: CASTLGGNYGYTF
v_call: TRBV10-3; clone_size: .; cdr3_aa: CAISEGRGNTEAFF
v_call: TRBV5-1; clone_size: .; cdr3_aa: CASSLLGGNQPQHF
v_call: TRBV7-2; clone_size: .; cdr3_aa: CASSRVLRGMNTEAFF
v_call: TRBV7-9; clone_size: .; cdr3_aa: CASSLVGGATDTQYF
v_call: TRBV6-5; clone_size: .; cdr3_aa: CASSYSAGAVPFF
v_call: TRBV6-2/TRBV6-3; clone_size: .; cdr3_aa: CASGPGLSYEQYF
v_call: TRBV12-5; clone_size: .; cdr3_aa: CASGLGGLEAFF
v_call: TRBV5-1; clone_size: .; cdr3_aa: CASSRGQGIDSSYNEQFF
v_call: TRBV7-2; clone_size: .; cdr3_aa: CASSLTTPGRINGYTF
v_call: TRBV12-3/TRBV12-4; clone_size: .; cdr3_aa: CASSPIEGGNTEAFF
v_call: TRBV6-6; clone_size: .; cdr3_aa: CASKEQASWQPQHF
v_call: TRBV7-2; clone_size: .; cdr3_aa: CASSFPTGGTEAFF